These T cell receptor beta chains were read from a single sample in a study of blood T cell repertoires in COVID-19. Assay: immunoSEQ multiplex PCR; the TCRdb copy retains only in-frame clones and omits some. The sample shows around 160,000 clones, 80% to 95% of them seen only once. The specimen was peripheral blood. The receptor source for this set is a woman in her sixties or seventies with COVID-19, enrolled during active disease. CDR3s include the opening cysteine and the closing phenylalanine or tryptophan. The D gene is left open where the match is weak. Clone size is not always given. Where it is, it says once, few, many or a class for expanded clones.

few	TRBJ2-7	TRBV12-5	13	NA	TGTGCTAGTGGTTTGGGGCAGTTCTACGAGCAGTACTTC	CASGLGQFYEQYF
few	TRBJ1-2	TRBV6-5	13	TRBD1	TGTGCCAGCAGTTACCGACAGGGTAGGGGCTACACCTTC	CASSYRQGRGYTF
NA	TRBJ1-5	TRBV18	15	NA	TGTGCCAGCTCATCAAGCACAGGGTCCAGTCCTCCCCAGCATTTT	CASSSSTGSSPPQHF
NA	TRBJ1-4	TRBV6-1	14	TRBD1	TGTGCCAGCAGTGAACAGGGGGCAAAGGAAAAACTGTTTTTT	CASSEQGAKEKLFF
NA	TRBJ2-7	TRBV9	14	TRBD2	TGTGCCAGCAGCGGGATTAGCGGGGGCGACGAGCAGTACTTC	CASSGISGGDEQYF
NA	TRBJ2-1	TRBV19	15	TRBD1	TGTGCCAGTAGTATAGAGGGACAGGCCTACAATGAGCAGTTCTTC	CASSIEGQAYNEQFF
NA	TRBJ2-2	TRBV7-9	17	NA	TGTGCCAGCACCTATAAAGTTTTTAGCCTCAAACCCGGGGAGCTGTTTTTT	CASTYKVFSLKPGELFF
NA	TRBJ2-4	TRBV14	17	NA	TGTGCCAGCAGCCAAGATGTGACCGGTAGAGGCAAAAACATTCAGTACTTC	CASSQDVTGRGKNIQYF
NA	TRBJ1-1	TRBV11-2	13	NA	TGTGCCAGCAGCTTAGGGATAGGGGCCCCAGCTTTCTTT	CASSLGIGAPAFF
NA	TRBJ1-2	TRBV10-3	14	TRBD1	TGTGCCTCCGAGGATCGGGACAGGGATAATGGCTACACCTTC	CASEDRDRDNGYTF
NA	TRBJ1-2	TRBV27	13	NA	TGTGCCAGCAGTTTATCGTCCAGTCTAGACTACACCTTC	CASSLSSSLDYTF
NA	TRBJ1-2	TRBV19	15	NA	TGTGCCAGTAGTTACGGGACACCCTTTGCCTATGGCTACACCTTC	CASSYGTPFAYGYTF
NA	TRBJ1-1	TRBV13	15	NA	TGTGCCAGCAGCTTAAGGGGAGGCGGAAACACTGAAGCTTTCTTT	CASSLRGGGNTEAFF
NA	TRBJ1-4	TRBV4-3	15	TRBD1	TGCGCCAGCAGCCAGAGGGGACAGGGGAATGAAAAACTGTTTTTT	CASSQRGQGNEKLFF
NA	TRBJ1-1	TRBV11-2	14	NA	TGTGCCAGCAGCTTAGCCCAGGGGTCCACTGAAGCTTTCTTT	CASSLAQGSTEAFF
few	TRBJ1-2	TRBV12-3/TRBV12-4	11	NA	TGTGCCAGCACCCAGGGTTATGGCTACACCTTC	CASTQGYGYTF
NA	TRBJ2-1	TRBV6-2/TRBV6-3	15	TRBD2	TGTGCCAGCAGTTTTGGGACTAGCGGGATGGGTGAGCAGTTCTTC	CASSFGTSGMGEQFF
once	TRBJ2-3	TRBV9	16	NA	TGTGCCAGCAGCGTTGGACATACTTCTAGCACAGATACGCAGTATTTT	CASSVGHTSSTDTQYF
NA	TRBJ2-1	TRBV27	14	NA	TGTGCCAGCAGTTTATTAGGGGCCTACAATGAGCAGTTCTTC	CASSLLGAYNEQFF
NA	TRBJ2-3	TRBV5-1	17	TRBD2	TGCGCCAGCAGCTTGGTTGCTCGGGGGGGCCTCGCAGATACGCAGTATTTT	CASSLVARGGLADTQYF
NA	TRBJ2-1	TRBV5-6	13	NA	TGTGCCAGCAGCTTGAGTAGTGTCCCTGAGCAGTTCTTC	CASSLSSVPEQFF
NA	TRBJ2-1	TRBV9	15	NA	TGTGCCAGCAGCGTTACAGGGACCCTTTACAATGAGCAGTTCTTC	CASSVTGTLYNEQFF
NA	TRBJ2-5	TRBV25-1	15	NA	TGTGCCAGCAGTGAATTCGAGGGGGCGGGGGAGACCCAGTACTTC	CASSEFEGAGETQYF
few	TRBJ2-6	TRBV5-6	19	NA	TGTGCCAGCAGCTTGGGTCGGCGGATTACCCTCTCTGGGGCCAACGTCCTGACTTTC	CASSLGRRITLSGANVLTF
NA	TRBJ1-1	TRBV7-2	14	NA	TGTGCCAGCAGCTTAGACGGGAGGGGCACTGAAGCTTTCTTT	CASSLDGRGTEAFF
NA	TRBJ2-7	TRBV19	13	NA	TGTGCCAGTAGTATAGAACAGCCCTACGAGCAGTACTTC	CASSIEQPYEQYF
NA	TRBJ1-1	TRBV7-2	12	NA	TGTGCCAGCAGCTCACAGGGTCCCGAAGCTTTCTTT	CASSSQGPEAFF
NA	TRBJ2-2	TRBV10-3	19	TRBD2	TGTGCCATCCTATCGATGGGACTAGCGGGGGGGCTCGGGACCGGGGAGCTGTTTTTT	CAILSMGLAGGLGTGELFF
NA	TRBJ2-2	TRBV4-2	13	NA	TGTGCCAGCAGCCAATACATTACCGGGGAGCTGTTTTTT	CASSQYITGELFF
NA	TRBJ2-7	TRBV7-9	15	TRBD2	TGTGCCAGCAGCTTACGAGCGGGGCAAGCCTACGAGCAGTACTTC	CASSLRAGQAYEQYF
NA	TRBJ1-4	TRBV7-9	12	NA	TGTGCCAGCAGCCAAGGGGGTGAAAAACTGTTTTTT	CASSQGGEKLFF
NA	TRBJ1-1	TRBV5-1	13	NA	TGCGCCAGCACTGACGGGGTGGGTACTGAAGCTTTCTTT	CASTDGVGTEAFF
NA	TRBJ2-2	TRBV10-3	14	TRBD1	TGTGCCATCAGGACAGGGGGGAACACCGGGGAGCTGTTTTTT	CAIRTGGNTGELFF
NA	TRBJ2-7	TRBV5-1	17	TRBD2	TGCGCCAGCAGCTTGACTAGCGGGGGGGCAATTTCCTACGAGCAGTACTTC	CASSLTSGGAISYEQYF
NA	TRBJ2-7	TRBV6-5	13	NA	TGTGCCAGCAGTCAGGGCGGGGTAGAAGAGCAGTACTTC	CASSQGGVEEQYF
NA	TRBJ1-1	TRBV11-2	13	NA	TGTGCCAGCAGCTCTCAGGGGACCACTGAAGCTTTCTTT	CASSSQGTTEAFF
NA	TRBJ1-3	TRBV9	15	TRBD1	TGTGCCAGCAGCGTACAGGGGGCCACTGGAAACACCATATATTTT	CASSVQGATGNTIYF
NA	TRBJ1-5	TRBV6-5	15	NA	TGTGCCAGCAGGGGGGGGCGCAGGGACAATCAGCCCCAGCATTTT	CASRGGRRDNQPQHF
NA	TRBJ1-1	TRBV10-3	13	NA	TGTGCCATCAGTTGGAGGGGATCCACTGAAGCTTTCTTT	CAISWRGSTEAFF
NA	TRBJ2-2	TRBV6-6	15	TRBD1	TGTGCCAGCAGTTACAAGGGGGCGATCACCGGGGAGCTGTTTTTT	CASSYKGAITGELFF
NA	TRBJ1-2	TRBV12-3/TRBV12-4	12	TRBD1	TGTGCCAGCAGACAGGGGAACTATGGCTACACCTTC	CASRQGNYGYTF
NA	TRBJ1-1	TRBV5-1	14	NA	TGCGCCAGCAGCTTGACAGGCATGAACACTGAAGCTTTCTTT	CASSLTGMNTEAFF
NA	TRBJ1-5	TRBV6-5	14	TRBD1	TGTGCCAGCAGTCCCGGGACAGGAAATCAGCCCCAGCATTTT	CASSPGTGNQPQHF
NA	TRBJ1-2	TRBV27	15	NA	TGTGCCAGCAGTTTGGAGGAAGGAGAACTCTATGGCTACACCTTC	CASSLEEGELYGYTF